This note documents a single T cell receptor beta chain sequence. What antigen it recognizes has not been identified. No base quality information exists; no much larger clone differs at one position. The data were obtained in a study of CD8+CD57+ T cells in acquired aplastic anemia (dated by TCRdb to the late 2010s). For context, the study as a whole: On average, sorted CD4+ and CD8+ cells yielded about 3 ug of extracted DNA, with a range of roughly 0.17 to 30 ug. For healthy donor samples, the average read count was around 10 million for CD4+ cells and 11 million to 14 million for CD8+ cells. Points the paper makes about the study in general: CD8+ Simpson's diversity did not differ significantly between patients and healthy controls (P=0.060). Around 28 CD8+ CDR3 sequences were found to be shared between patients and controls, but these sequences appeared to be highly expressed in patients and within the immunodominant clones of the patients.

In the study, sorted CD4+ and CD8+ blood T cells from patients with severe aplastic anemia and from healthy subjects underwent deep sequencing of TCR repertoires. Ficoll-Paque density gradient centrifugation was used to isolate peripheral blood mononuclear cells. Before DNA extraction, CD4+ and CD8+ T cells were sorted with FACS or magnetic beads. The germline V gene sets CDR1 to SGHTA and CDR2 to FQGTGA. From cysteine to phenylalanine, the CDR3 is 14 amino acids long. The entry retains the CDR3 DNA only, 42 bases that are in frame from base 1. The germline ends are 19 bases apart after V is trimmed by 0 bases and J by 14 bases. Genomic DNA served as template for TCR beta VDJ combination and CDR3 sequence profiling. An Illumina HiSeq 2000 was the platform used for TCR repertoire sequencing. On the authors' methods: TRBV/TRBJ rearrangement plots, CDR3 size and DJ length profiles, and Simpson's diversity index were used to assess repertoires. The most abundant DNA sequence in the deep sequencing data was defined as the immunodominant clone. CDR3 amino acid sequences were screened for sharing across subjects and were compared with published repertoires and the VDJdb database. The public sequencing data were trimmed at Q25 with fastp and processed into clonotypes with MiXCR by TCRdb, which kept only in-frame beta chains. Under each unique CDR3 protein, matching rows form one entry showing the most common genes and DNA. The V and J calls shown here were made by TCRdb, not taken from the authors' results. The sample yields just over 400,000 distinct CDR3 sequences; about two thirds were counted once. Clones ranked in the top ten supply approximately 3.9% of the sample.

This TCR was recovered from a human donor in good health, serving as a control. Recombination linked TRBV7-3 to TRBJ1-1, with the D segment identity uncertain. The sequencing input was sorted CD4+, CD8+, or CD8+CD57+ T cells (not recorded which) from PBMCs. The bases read TGTGCCAGCAGCTTAACGAGAGCAGCTGAGCAGTTCTTCTTT. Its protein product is CASSLTRAAEQFFF.